One sample yielded the 3 T cell receptor beta chains listed below, sequenced in a study of T cell responses to AZD1222 COVID-19 vaccine. Repertoires were generated with immunoSEQ multiplex PCR, while TCRdb's copy carries only in-frame clones and drops some. Of 150,000 or so clones in the sample, about 91% were seen once. Source: peripheral blood, taken on day 0 of AZD1222 vaccination. Every receptor here comes from an adult in good health.

The rearrangement links TRBV11-3 to TRBJ2-5; D unresolved. The CDR3 has 12 amino acids. Trimming pared 1 base from V and 7 bases from J, leaving 7 bases between. Germline V gives CDR1 SGHNT, CDR2 YENEEA. CDR3 bases: TGTGCCAGCAGCTTAGGGCCGGGGACCCAGTACTTC. Its translation: CASSLGPGTQYF.

The chain recombines TRBV11-3 with TRBJ1-2; D is unclear. V was shortened by 1 base and J by 4 bases, with 7 bases between the two germline ends. The CDR3 loop spans 13 amino acids. From germline, CDR1 is SGHNT and CDR2 YENEEA. The CDR3 protein is CASSLAGGYGYTF. DNA of the CDR3: TGTGCCAGCAGCTTAGCGGGTGGCTATGGCTACACCTTC.

This clone was recorded once. This rearrangement joins TRBV25-1 to TRBJ2-1, with 11 bases identical to TRBD2. V trimming: 3 bases; J trimming: 3 bases; junction bases outside the gene matches: 4. The CDR3 contains 16 residues. Germline V gene data show CDR1 as MGHDK and CDR2 as SYGVNS. CDR3 residues: CASSDPSGGRYNEQFF. DNA for the CDR3: TGTGCCAGCAGTGACCCTAGCGGGGGGCGCTACAATGAGCAGTTCTTC.